One sample yielded the 13 T cell receptor beta chains listed below, sequenced in a study of CD8+CD57+ T cells in acquired aplastic anemia. Those patients picked for sequencing had displayed CD8+CD57+ cell expansion on flow cytometry. TCR beta VDJ and CDR3 profiles were obtained from a genomic DNA template. TCRdb re-derived calls from the reads in MiXCR, one entry per CDR3 protein. The table has approximately 170,000 distinct CDR3 sequences, over 40% seen once. Sequenced: sorted CD4+, CD8+, or CD8+CD57+ T cells (not recorded which) from PBMCs. The receptors derive from a human donor with aplastic anemia.

This clonotype was recorded at least ten times. This chain uses TRBV19 with TRBJ2-2, with D possibly being TRBD1 (5 bases). In germline, CDR1 is LNHDA, CDR2 SQIVND (reference sequence). CDR3 length: 16 amino acids. With 7 bases removed from V and 4 bases from J, the gap between germline ends came to 19 bases. The DNA of the CDR3 is TGTGCCAGTACCCTCCTCCCCAATAGGGGCACCGGGGAGCTGTTTTTT. Amino acid sequence: CASTLLPNRGTGELFF.

This clonotype was seen a single time. J is TRBJ2-3 and V is TRBV7-3, with unresolved D. V shed 5 bases and J shed 4 bases, with 10 bases lying between them. The CDR3 is 13 residues long. The germline V gene encodes CDR1 SGHTA and CDR2 FQGTGA. CDR3 bases: TGTGCCAGCAGCCTGTCCCCGGCAGATACGCAGTATTTT. Residues: CASSLSPADTQYF. Together with reference TRBV7-3 and TRBJ2-3, the CDR3 gives the full variable domain: GAGVSQTPSNKVTEKGKYVELRCDPISGHTALYWYRQSLGQGPEFLIYFQGTGAADDSGLPNDRFFAVRPEGSVSTLKIQRTERGDSAVYLCASSLSPADTQYFGPGTRLTVL.

There are a few counts of this clonotype. The gene calls are TRBV19 and TRBJ1-1; no firm D call. The CDR3 extends over 13 amino acids. The V end was cut by 1 base, the J end by 5 bases, with 8 bases between. Germline values: CDR1 LNHDA, CDR2 SQIVND (reference sequence). CDR3 sequence reads: CASSIAEGTEAFF. CDR3 sequence (DNA): TGTGCCAGTAGTATAGCAGAGGGAACTGAAGCTTTCTTT.

The chain joins TRBV12-3 or TRBV12-4 to TRBJ1-5, with D unresolved. This CDR3 contains 13 residues. V lost 2 bases and J 4 bases, leaving 6 bases between the germline ends. This CDR3 reads CASSLQVNQPQHF. The CDR3 DNA is TGTGCCAGCAGTTTACAGGTAAATCAGCCCCAGCATTTT.

This clonotype showed up just once. The CDR3 here is CSAIKDPSMGEQYF. The CDR3 DNA sequence: TGCAGTGCTATTAAGGATCCATCAATGGGCGAGCAGTACTTC. This chain connects TRBV20-1 to TRBJ2-7; D remains unclear. This CDR3 region has 14 residues. CDR1 is DFQATT, CDR2 SNEGSKA, per germline (reference sequence). The V and J ends lost 4 bases and 6 bases respectively, with 19 bases between them.

This chain links TRBV7-9 with TRBJ1-5, with 7 bases lining up with TRBD1. The CDR3 has 15 residues. The junction had 7 bases not matched to a gene; V was cut back by 5 bases and J by 3 bases. Per the germline V gene, CDR1 is SEHNR and CDR2 is FQNEAQ (reference sequence). CDR3 sequence (DNA): TGTGCCAGCAGCCCGACAGGGAGTACCAATCAGCCCCAGCATTTT. Translation gives CASSPTGSTNQPQHF.

With respect to this clonotype: A much larger clone is a single base away; this may be a read error. The chain recombines TRBV6-1 with TRBJ1-3, with 10 positions matching TRBD1. The CDR3 contains 14 residues. Looked up from germline, CDR1 is MNHNS and CDR2 is SASEGT. The chain's CDR3 is CASRGQGYGSTIYF. CDR3 nucleotide sequence: TGTGCCAGCAGGGGACAGGGGTATGGAAGCACCATATATTTT.

This clonotype was found a few times. The CDR3 loop is CASSLDLRSPLHF. The CDR3 DNA reads TGTGCCAGCAGCTTAGACCTCAGGTCACCCCTCCACTTT. The chain couples TRBV7-8 to TRBJ1-6; D is undetermined. The CDR3 is 13 amino acids. V dropped 1 base and J dropped 10 bases, with 8 bases sitting between them. The germline V gene encodes CDR1 SGHVS and CDR2 FQNEAQ.

A word on this clonotype: Being one base from a much bigger clone, this may be a read error. This chain joins TRBV7-3 and TRBJ2-1; 13 bases fit TRBD2. The CDR3 sequence is 18 residues long. Per germline, CDR1 SGHTA and CDR2 FQGTGA. V dropped 0 bases and J dropped 7; count of bases not matched to a gene: 9. The CDR3 sequence: CASSLTPPGLAGRNEQFF. The CDR3 DNA reads TGTGCCAGCAGCTTAACGCCTCCGGGACTAGCGGGGAGAAATGAGCAGTTCTTC.

This chain connects TRBV5-1 to TRBJ2-6; D perhaps matches TRBD1 (5 bases). Trimming shortened V by 4 bases and J by 9 bases, and 17 bases separated the two germline ends. CDR1 and CDR2 (germline): SGHRS, YFSETQ. This CDR3 comprises 15 residues. This CDR3 is CASSPDTNPHNVLTF. The CDR3 region has the DNA TGCGCCAGCAGCCCGGACACTAACCCCCACAACGTCCTGACTTTC.

This chain joins TRBV9 and TRBJ2-3; D is tentatively TRBD1 or TRBD2 (6 bases each). The CDR3 loop spans 12 amino acids. Per germline, CDR1 SGDLS and CDR2 YYNGEE. Trimming shortened V by 5 bases and J by 4 bases, and 8 bases separated the two germline ends. The CDR3 loop reads CASRGGADTQYF. The CDR3 DNA reads as TGTGCCAGCAGGGGGGGCGCAGATACGCAGTATTTT.

The CDR3 spells CASSQGAGDPYEQYF. DNA for the CDR3: TGCGCCAGCAGCCAAGGGGCAGGGGACCCTTACGAGCAGTACTTC. The rearrangement links TRBV4-3 to TRBJ2-7; tentative D call: TRBD1 (6 bases). CDR3 length equals 15 residues. Trimming took off 1 base at V and 4 bases at J, with 14 bases between the two ends. In germline, CDR1 is LGHNA, CDR2 YSLEER.

Regarding this clonotype: The junction and the germline gene differ at one end; a read error may be behind it. This chain uses TRBV11-2 with TRBJ2-5; possible D gene TRBD2, 5 bases. The DNA end favors TRBJ2-1, so the J call may be wrong. The CDR3 loop spans 15 amino acids. The germline V gene encodes CDR1 SGHAT and CDR2 FQNNGV. The CDR3 reads CANSPGWDSGNEQFF. The CDR3 nucleotides are TGTGCCAACAGCCCGGGGTGGGATTCTGGGAATGAGCAGTTCTTC.